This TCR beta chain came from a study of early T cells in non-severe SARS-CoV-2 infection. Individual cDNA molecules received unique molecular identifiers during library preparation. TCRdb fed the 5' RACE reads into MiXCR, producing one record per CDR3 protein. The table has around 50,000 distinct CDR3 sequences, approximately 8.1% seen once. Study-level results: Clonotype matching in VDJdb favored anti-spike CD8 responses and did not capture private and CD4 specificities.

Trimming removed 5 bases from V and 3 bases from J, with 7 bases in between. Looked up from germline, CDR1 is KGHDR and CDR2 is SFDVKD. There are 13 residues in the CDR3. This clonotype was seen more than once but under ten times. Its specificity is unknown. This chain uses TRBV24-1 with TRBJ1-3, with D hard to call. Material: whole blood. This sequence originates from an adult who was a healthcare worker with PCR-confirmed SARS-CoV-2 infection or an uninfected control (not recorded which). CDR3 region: CATSASGGNTIYF. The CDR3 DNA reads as TGTGCCACCAGTGCTAGTGGTGGAAACACCATATATTTT.